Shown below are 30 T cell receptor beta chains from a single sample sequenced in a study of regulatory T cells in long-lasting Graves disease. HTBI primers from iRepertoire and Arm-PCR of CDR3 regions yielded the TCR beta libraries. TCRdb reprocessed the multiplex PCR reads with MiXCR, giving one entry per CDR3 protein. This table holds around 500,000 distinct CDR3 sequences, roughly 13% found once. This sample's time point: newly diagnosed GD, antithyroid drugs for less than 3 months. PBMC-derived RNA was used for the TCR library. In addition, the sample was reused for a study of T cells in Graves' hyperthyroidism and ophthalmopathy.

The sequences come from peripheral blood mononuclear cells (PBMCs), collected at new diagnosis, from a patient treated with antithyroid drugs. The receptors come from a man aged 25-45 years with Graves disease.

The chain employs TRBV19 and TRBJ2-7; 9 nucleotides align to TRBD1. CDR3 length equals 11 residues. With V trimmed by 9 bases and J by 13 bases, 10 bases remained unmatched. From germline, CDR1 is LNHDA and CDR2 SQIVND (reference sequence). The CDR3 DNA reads TGTGCCAGCCGGGACAGGGTTGAGAGATACTTC. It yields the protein CASRDRVERYF.

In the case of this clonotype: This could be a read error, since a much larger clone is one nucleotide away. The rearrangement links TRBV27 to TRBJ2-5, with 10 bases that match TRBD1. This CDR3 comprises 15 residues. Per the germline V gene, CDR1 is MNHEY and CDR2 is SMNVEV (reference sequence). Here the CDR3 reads CASSAVDRGWEIQYF. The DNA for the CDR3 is TGTGCCAGCAGCGCAGTGGACAGGGGGTGGGAGATCCAGTACTTC.

The CDR3 DNA reads as TGTGCCAGCAGCCATAGAGCTCGGATAGGGCCAGATACGCAGTATTTT. It is translated as CASSHRARIGPDTQYF. This sequence joins TRBV3-1 and TRBJ2-3; no clear D. The CDR3 length is 16 residues. V gave up 3 bases and J gave up 4 bases, with 17 bases separating them. Per the germline V gene, CDR1 is LGHDT and CDR2 is YNNKEL (reference sequence).

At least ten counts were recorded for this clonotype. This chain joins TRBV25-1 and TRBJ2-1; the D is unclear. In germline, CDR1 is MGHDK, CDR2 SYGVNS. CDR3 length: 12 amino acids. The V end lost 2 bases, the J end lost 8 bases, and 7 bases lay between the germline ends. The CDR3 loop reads CASSELGYEQFF. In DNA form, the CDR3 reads TGTGCCAGCAGTGAACTAGGCTATGAGCAGTTCTTC.

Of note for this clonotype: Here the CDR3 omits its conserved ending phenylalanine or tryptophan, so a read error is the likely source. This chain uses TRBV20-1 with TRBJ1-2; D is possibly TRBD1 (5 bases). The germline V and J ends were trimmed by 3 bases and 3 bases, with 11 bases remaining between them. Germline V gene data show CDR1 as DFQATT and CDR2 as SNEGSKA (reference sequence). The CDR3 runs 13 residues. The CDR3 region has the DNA TGCAGTGCTAGTGCCCAGGGACACTATGGCTACACCCTC. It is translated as CSASAQGHYGYTL.

The CDR3 reads CAQGGVRETQYF. CDR3 coding DNA: TGTGCCCAGGGAGGTGTCCGAGAGACCCAGTACTTC. The rearrangement links TRBV12-3 or TRBV12-4 to TRBJ2-5; tentatively, D is TRBD2 (6 bases). The CDR3 has 12 residues. Trimming shortened V by 11 bases and J by 4 bases, and 14 bases separated the two germline ends.

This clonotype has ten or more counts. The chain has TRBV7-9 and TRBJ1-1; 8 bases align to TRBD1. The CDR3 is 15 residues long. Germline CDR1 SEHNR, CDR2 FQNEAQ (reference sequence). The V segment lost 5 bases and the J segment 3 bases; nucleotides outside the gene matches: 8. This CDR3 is CASSLTGGGDTEAFF. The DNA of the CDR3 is TGTGCCAGCAGCCTTACAGGGGGTGGGGACACTGAAGCTTTCTTT.

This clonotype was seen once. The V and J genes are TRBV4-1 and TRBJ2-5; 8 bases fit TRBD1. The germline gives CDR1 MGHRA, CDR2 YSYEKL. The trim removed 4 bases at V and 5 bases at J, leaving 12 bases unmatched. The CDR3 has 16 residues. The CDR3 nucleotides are TGCGCCAGCAGCCGTCTCCCGGGACAGGCTAGGGAGACCCAGTACTTC. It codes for CASSRLPGQARETQYF.

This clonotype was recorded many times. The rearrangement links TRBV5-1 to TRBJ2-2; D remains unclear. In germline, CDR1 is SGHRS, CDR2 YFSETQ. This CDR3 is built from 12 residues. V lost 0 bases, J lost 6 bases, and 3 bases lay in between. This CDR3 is CASSLDSGELFF. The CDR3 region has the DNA TGCGCCAGCAGCTTGGATTCCGGGGAGCTGTTTTTT.

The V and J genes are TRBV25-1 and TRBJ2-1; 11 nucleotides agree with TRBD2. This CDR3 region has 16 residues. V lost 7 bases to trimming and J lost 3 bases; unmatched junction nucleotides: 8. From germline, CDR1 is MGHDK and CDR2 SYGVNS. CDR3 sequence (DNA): TGTGCCAGCACCAGGGGTAGCGGGAGGGACTACAATGAGCAGTTCTTC. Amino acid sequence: CASTRGSGRDYNEQFF. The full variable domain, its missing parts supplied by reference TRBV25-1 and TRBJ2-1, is EADIYQTPRYLVIGTGKKITLECSQTMGHDKMYWYQQDPGMELHLIHYSYGVNSTEKGDLSSESTVSRIRTEHFPLTLESARPSHTSQYLCASTRGSGRDYNEQFFGPGTRLTVL.

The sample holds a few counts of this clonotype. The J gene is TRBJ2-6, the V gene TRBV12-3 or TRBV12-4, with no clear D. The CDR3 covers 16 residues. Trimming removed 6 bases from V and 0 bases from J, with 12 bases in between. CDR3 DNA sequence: TGTGCCAGCAGCGACGGACCGGCCTCTGGGGCCAACGTCCTGACTTTC. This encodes CASSDGPASGANVLTF.

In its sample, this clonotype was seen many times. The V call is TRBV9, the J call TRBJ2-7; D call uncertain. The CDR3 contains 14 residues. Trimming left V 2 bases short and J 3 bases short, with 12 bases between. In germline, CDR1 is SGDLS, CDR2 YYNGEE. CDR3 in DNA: TGTGCCAGCAGCGTCGGCGGATCTCTCTACGAGCAGTACTTC. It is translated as CASSVGGSLYEQYF.

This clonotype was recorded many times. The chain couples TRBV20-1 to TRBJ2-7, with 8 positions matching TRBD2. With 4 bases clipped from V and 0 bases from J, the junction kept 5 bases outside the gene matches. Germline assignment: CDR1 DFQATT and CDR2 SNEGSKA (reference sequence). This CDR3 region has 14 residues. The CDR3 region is CSATDSGTSYEQYF. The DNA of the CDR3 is TGCAGTGCTACCGATAGCGGGACCTCCTACGAGCAGTACTTC.

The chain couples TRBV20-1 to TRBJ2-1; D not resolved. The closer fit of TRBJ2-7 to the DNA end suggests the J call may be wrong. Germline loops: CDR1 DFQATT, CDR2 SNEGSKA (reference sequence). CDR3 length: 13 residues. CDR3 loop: CSARLPSMNEQYF. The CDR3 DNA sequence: TGCAGTGCTAGGCTCCCCTCTATGAATGAGCAGTACTTC.

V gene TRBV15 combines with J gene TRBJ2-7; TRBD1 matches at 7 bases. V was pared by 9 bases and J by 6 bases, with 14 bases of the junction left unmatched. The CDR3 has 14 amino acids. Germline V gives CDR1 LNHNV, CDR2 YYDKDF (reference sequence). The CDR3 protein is CATRQGISLGEQYF. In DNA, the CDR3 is TGTGCCACGAGACAGGGAATAAGTTTGGGCGAGCAGTACTTC.

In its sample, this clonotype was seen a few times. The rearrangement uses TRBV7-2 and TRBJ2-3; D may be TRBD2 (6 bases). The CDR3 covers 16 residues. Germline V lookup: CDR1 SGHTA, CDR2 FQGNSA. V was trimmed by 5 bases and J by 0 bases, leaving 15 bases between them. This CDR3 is CASSPMGTSSTDTQYF. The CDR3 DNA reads TGTGCCAGCAGCCCCATGGGGACTTCTAGCACAGATACGCAGTATTTT.

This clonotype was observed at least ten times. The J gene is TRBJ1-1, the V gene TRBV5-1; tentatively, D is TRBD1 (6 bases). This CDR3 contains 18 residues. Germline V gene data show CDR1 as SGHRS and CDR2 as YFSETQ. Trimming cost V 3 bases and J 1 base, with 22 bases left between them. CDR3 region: CASSYRLATGAQNTEAFF. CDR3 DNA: TGCGCCAGCAGCTATAGGTTAGCTACGGGGGCGCAGAACACTGAAGCTTTCTTT.

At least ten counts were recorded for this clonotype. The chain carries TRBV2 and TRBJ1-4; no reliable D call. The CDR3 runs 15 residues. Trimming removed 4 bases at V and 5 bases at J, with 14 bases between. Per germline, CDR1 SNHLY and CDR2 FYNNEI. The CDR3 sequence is CASSGRTGRNEKLFF. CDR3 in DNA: TGTGCCAGCAGTGGACGGACCGGGCGGAATGAAAAACTGTTTTTT.

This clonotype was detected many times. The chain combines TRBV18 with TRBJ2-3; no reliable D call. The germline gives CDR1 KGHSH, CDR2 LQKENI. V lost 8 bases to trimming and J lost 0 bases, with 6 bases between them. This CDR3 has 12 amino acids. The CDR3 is CASSPSTDTQYF. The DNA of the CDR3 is TGTGCCAGCAGCCCTAGCACAGATACGCAGTATTTT.

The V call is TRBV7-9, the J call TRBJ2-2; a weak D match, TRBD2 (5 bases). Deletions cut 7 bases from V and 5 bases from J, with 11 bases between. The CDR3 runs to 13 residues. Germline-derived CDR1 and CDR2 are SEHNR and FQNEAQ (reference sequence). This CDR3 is CASTNRGTGELFF. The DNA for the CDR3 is TGTGCCAGCACGAACAGAGGGACCGGGGAGCTGTTTTTT.

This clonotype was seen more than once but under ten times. The CDR3 DNA reads as TGCAGCGTTGCGGCGGGAAGCACAGATACGCAGTATTTT. Encoded protein: CSVAAGSTDTQYF. The genes are TRBV29-1 and TRBJ2-3; a weak D match, TRBD2 (6 bases). Germline values: CDR1 SQVTM, CDR2 ANQGSEA. The CDR3 has 13 residues. Trimming took off 4 bases at V and 0 bases at J, with 8 bases between the two ends.

DNA for the CDR3: TGTGCCAGCAAAACCGGGACAGGGGGATTCTACGAGCAGTACTTC. Its translation: CASKTGTGGFYEQYF. This rearrangement joins TRBV2 to TRBJ2-7; 11 nucleotides agree with TRBD1. Losses at the gene ends were 7 bases for V and 3 bases for J; bases not matched to a gene: 8. The CDR3 consists of 15 residues. The V gene's germline CDR1 is SNHLY and CDR2 FYNNEI.

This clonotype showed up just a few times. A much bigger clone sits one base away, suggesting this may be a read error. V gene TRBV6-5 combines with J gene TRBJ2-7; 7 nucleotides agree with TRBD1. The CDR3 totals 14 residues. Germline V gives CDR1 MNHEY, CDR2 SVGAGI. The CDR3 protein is CAGSYRDRDYEQYF. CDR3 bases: TGTGCCGGCAGTTACAGGGACAGAGACTACGAGCAGTACTTC.

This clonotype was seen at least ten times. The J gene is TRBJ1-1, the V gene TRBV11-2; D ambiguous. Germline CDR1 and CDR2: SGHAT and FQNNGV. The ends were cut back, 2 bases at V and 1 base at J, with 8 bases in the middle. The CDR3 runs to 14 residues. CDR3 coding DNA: TGTGCCAGCAGCTTATTTGTGGGGAACACTGAAGCTTTCTTT. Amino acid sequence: CASSLFVGNTEAFF.

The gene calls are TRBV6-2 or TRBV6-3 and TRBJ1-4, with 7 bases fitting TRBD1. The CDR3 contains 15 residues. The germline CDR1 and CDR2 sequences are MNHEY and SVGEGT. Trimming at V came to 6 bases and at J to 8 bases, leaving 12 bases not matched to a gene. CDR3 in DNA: TGTGCCAGCAGGTGCCTGACAGGGAATGACGAAAAACTGTTTTTT. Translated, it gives CASRCLTGNDEKLFF.

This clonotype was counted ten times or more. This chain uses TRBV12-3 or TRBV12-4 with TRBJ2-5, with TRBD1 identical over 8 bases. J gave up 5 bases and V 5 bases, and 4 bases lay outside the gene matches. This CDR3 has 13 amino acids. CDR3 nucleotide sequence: TGTGCCAGCAGTACGGACAGGGTGGAGACCCAGTACTTC. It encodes CASSTDRVETQYF.

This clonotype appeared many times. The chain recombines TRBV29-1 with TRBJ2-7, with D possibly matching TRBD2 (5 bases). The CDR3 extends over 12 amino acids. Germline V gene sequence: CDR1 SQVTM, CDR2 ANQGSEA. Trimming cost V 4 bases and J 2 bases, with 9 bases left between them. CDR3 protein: CSVAAGTYEQYF. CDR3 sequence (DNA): TGCAGCGTTGCCGCCGGGACCTACGAGCAGTACTTC.

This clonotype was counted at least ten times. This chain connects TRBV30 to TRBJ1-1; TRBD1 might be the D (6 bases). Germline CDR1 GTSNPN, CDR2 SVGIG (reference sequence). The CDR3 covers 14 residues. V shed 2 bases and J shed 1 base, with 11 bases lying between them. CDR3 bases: TGTGCCTGGAGTACCTGGACAGCGAACACTGAAGCTTTCTTT. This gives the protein CAWSTWTANTEAFF. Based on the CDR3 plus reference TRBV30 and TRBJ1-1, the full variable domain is SQTIHQWPATLVQPVGSPLSLECTVEGTSNPNLYWYRQAAGRGLQLLFYSVGIGQISSEVPQNLSASRPQDRQFILSSKKLLLSDSGFYLCAWSTWTANTEAFFGQGTRLTVV.

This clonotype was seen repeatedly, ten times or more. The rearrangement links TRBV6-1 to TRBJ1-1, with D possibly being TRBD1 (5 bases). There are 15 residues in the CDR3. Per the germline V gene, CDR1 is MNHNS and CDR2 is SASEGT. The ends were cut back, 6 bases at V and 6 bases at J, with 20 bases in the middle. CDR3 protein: CASRGVAGPKSEAFF. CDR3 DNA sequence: TGTGCCAGCAGGGGTGTGGCGGGGCCAAAATCTGAAGCTTTCTTT.

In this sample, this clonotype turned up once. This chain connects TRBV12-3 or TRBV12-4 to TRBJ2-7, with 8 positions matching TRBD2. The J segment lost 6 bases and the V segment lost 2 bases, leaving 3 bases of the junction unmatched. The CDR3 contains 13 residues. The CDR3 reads CASSLPGGSEQYF. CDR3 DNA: TGTGCCAGCAGTTTACCGGGGGGGTCCGAGCAGTACTTC.